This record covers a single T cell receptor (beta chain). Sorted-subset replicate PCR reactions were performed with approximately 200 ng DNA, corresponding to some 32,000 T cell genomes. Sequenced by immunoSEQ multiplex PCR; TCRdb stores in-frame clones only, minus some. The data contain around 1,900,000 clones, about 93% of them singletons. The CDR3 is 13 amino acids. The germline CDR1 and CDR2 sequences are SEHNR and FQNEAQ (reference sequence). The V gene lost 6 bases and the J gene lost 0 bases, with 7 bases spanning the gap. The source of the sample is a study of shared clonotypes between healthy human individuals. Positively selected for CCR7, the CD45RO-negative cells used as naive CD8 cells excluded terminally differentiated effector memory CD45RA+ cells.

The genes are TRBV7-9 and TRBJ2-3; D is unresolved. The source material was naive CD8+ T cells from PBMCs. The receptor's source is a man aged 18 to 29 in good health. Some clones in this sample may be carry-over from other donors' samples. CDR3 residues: CASRVQSTDTQYF. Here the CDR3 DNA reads TGTGCCAGCAGGGTACAGAGCACAGATACGCAGTATTTT.